The clone carrying this T cell receptor beta chain was found many times. Its antigen is not known. The data belong to a study of neurological immune-mediated disorders. Study findings and constraints: Sharing of CDR3 amino acid sequences among expanded clones across subjects was absent, suggesting private repertoires in all groups.

As for the cDNA, it was generated by 5'RACE with 10-nucleotide random UMIs. TCRdb processed the 5' RACE reads anew with MiXCR; each CDR3 protein has one entry. The sample consists of approximately 68,000 distinct CDR3 sequences, roughly 4.5% of them appearing once. The CDR3 has 15 residues. The ends were cut back, 0 bases at V and 8 bases at J, with 15 bases in the middle. Per the germline V gene, CDR1 is SGHKS and CDR2 is YYEKEE (reference sequence). The sample consisted of PBMCs. The rearrangement uses TRBV5-5 and TRBJ1-5; weak D call: TRBD1 (5 bases). The sequence was obtained from a woman aged 70-85 years with multiple sclerosis. In DNA, the CDR3 is TGTGCCAGCAGCTTGGGGGGGTTAGTTGTGGAGCCCCAGCATTTT. Its translation is CASSLGGLVVEPQHF.